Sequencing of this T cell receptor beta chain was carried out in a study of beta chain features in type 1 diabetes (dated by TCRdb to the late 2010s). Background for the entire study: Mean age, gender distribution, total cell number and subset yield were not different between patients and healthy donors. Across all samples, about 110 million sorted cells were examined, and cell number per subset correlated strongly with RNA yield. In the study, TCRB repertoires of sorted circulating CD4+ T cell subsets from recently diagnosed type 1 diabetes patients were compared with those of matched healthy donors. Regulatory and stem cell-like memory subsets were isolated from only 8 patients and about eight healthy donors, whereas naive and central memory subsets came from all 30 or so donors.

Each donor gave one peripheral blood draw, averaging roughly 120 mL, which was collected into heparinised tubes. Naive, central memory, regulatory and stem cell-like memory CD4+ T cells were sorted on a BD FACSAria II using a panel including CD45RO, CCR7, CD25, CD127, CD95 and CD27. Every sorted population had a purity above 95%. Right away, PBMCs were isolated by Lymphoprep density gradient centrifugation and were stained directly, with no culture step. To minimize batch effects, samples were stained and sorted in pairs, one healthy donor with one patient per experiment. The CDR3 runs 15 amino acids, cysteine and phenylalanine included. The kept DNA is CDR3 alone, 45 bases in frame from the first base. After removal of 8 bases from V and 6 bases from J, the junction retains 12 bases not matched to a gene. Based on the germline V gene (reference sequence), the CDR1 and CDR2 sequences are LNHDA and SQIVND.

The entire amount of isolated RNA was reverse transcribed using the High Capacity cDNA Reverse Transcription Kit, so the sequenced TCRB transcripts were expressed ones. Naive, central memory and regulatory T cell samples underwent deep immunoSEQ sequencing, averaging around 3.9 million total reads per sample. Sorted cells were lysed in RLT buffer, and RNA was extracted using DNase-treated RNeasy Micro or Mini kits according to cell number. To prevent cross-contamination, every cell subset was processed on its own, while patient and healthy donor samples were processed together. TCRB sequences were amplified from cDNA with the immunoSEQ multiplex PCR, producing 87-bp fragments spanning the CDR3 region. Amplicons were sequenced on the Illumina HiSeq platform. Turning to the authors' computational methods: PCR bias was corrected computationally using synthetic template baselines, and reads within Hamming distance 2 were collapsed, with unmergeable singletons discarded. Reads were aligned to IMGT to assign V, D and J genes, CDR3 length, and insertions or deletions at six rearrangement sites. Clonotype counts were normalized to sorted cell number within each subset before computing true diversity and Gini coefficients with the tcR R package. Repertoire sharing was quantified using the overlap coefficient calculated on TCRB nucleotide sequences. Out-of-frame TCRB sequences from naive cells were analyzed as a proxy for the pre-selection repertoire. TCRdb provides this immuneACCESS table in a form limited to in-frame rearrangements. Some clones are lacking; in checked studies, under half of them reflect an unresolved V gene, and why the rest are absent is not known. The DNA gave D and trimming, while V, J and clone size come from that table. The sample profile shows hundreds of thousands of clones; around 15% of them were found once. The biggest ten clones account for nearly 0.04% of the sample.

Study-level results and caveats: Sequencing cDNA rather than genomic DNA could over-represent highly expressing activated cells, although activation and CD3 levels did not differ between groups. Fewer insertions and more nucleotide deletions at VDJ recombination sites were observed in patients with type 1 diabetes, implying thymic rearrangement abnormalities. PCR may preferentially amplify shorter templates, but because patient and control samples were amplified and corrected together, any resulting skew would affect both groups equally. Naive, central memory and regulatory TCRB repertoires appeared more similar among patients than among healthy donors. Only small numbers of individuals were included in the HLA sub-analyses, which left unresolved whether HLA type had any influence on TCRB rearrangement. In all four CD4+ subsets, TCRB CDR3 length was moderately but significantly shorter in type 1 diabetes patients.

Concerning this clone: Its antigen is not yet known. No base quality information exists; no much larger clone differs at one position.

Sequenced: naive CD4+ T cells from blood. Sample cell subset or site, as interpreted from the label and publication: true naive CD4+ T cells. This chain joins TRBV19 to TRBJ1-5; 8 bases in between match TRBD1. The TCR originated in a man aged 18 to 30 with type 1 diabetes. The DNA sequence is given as TGTGCCAGTCAACCCAACACAGGGGGAAGTCAGCCCCAGCATTTT. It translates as CASQPNTGGSQPQHF.